Following are 23 T cell receptor beta chains from one sample sequenced in a study of control samples from healthy donors and cancer patients. TCRdb's copy holds only in-frame clones and misses some; the assay was immunoSEQ multiplex PCR. This repertoire shows about 150,000 clones, approximately 94% found once; its top ten account for 5.5% to 6%. Source material: blood. These receptors originate from a man between 40 and 49 years old in good health.

V is TRBV12-2 and J is TRBJ1-2; whether TRBD1, the table's D call, matches the DNA was not checked. TRBV12-2 is flagged as a pseudogene. The CDR3 is made up of 15 amino acids. As DNA, the CDR3 is TGTGCAAGTCGCTTATATATCACAGGCACGTATGGCTACACCTTC. Translating it yields CASRLYITGTYGYTF.

V is TRBV28 and J is TRBJ1-5, with TRBD1 identical over 9 bases. The CDR3 contains 16 residues. Germline-derived CDR1 and CDR2 are MDHEN and SYDVKM. Trimming at V came to 5 bases and at J to 4 bases, leaving 9 bases not matched to a gene. The chain's CDR3 is CASSPTGGGLNQPQHF. In DNA, the CDR3 is TGTGCCAGCAGTCCGACAGGGGGGGGACTTAATCAGCCCCAGCATTTT.

The chain links TRBV5-1 to TRBJ1-5; tentative D call: TRBD1 (6 bases). The CDR3 length is 14 residues. The V end was cut by 4 bases, the J end by 2 bases, with 10 bases between. Germline CDR1 and CDR2: SGHRS and YFSETQ. In DNA, the CDR3 is TGCGCCAGCAGCCCGGACAGCGGCAATCAGCCCCAGCATTTT. Translating gives CASSPDSGNQPQHF.

V gene TRBV28 combines with J gene TRBJ1-2; D possibly corresponds to TRBD1 (6 bases). The V gene lost 2 bases and the J gene lost 8 bases, with 18 bases spanning the gap. This CDR3 is built from 15 residues. Per the germline V gene, CDR1 is MDHEN and CDR2 is SYDVKM. The CDR3 nucleotides are TGTGCCAGCAGTTTAGGATCCCAGGGGCATGACGGCTACACCTTC. Its protein is CASSLGSQGHDGYTF.

This clone was picked up one time. The chain combines TRBV12-5 with TRBJ1-5, with TRBD1 matching over 9 bases. The trim removed 2 bases at V and 5 bases at J, leaving 7 bases unmatched. CDR1 and CDR2 (germline): LGHNT, FRNRAP. This CDR3 has 16 residues. The CDR3 sequence is CASGLSRDRADQPQHF. CDR3 bases: TGTGCTAGTGGTTTGTCCCGGGACAGGGCAGATCAGCCCCAGCATTTT.

This clone was detected only once. The chain couples TRBV27 to TRBJ1-5; D uncertain. The V end lost 0 bases, the J end lost 2 bases, and 8 bases lay between the germline ends. CDR3 length: 15 residues. In germline, CDR1 is MNHEY, CDR2 SMNVEV (reference sequence). The chain's CDR3 is CASSLSGRGNQPQHF. The DNA for the CDR3 is TGTGCCAGCAGTTTATCCGGGAGGGGCAATCAGCCCCAGCATTTT.

This chain uses TRBV23-1 with TRBJ1-5, with D uncertain. TRBV23-1 carries the ORF label, with uncertain function. This CDR3 spans 13 amino acids. With 2 bases removed from V and 8 bases from J, the gap between germline ends came to 10 bases. CDR3 in DNA: TGCGCCAGCAGTCAAACTCCTAAGGAGCCCCAGCATTTT. Encoded protein: CASSQTPKEPQHF.

The chain couples TRBV6-5 to TRBJ1-3; no firm D call. Per germline, CDR1 MNHEY and CDR2 SVGAGI. Trimming took 5 bases from V and 5 from J, leaving 10 bases between them. There are 13 residues in the CDR3. The CDR3 protein is CASSNVARNTIYF. CDR3 coding DNA: TGTGCCAGCAGTAACGTGGCCCGAAACACCATATATTTT.

The chain has TRBV5-3 and TRBJ1-4; D might be TRBD1 (5 bases). TRBV5-3 has ORF status, its function being uncertain. Trimming removed 0 bases from V and 3 bases from J, with 9 bases in between. This CDR3 contains 15 residues. The CDR3 region has the DNA TGTGCCAGAAGCTTGGCCGAGGGGCCTAATGAAAAACTGTTTTTT. It is translated as CARSLAEGPNEKLFF.

V usage is TRBV7-6 and J usage is TRBJ1-1; a possible D gene is TRBD1 (5 bases). The CDR3 extends over 16 amino acids. Germline V gene lookup returns CDR1 SGHVS and CDR2 FNYEAQ. V was pared by 5 bases and J by 2 bases, with 18 bases between. The CDR3 sequence: CASSPTSSGPNTEAFF. The CDR3 region has the DNA TGTGCCAGCAGCCCGACGTCCTCGGGACCTAACACTGAAGCTTTCTTT.

V usage is TRBV24-1 and J usage is TRBJ2-3; D remains ambiguous. The ends were cut back, 5 bases at V and 6 bases at J, with 11 bases in the middle. Germline V gene sequence: CDR1 KGHDR, CDR2 SFDVKD. CDR3 size: 13 residues. CDR3 nucleotide sequence: TGTGCCACCAGTGCCCCCCTATCTGATACGCAGTATTTT. Amino acids: CATSAPLSDTQYF.

This clone was detected a few times. This sequence joins TRBV5-1 and TRBJ1-6, with TRBD1 matching 7 bases. J was trimmed by 5 bases and V by 4 bases; bases with no gene match: 3. This CDR3 comprises 14 residues. Germline V lookup: CDR1 SGHRS, CDR2 YFSETQ. The CDR3 here is CASSNDRDNSPLHF. The CDR3 bases are TGCGCCAGCAGCAACGACAGGGATAATTCACCCCTCCACTTT.

J is TRBJ1-3 and V is TRBV28, with D hard to call. Trimming cost V 3 bases and J 6 bases, with 9 bases left between them. Germline CDR1 and CDR2: MDHEN and SYDVKM. The CDR3 sequence is 13 residues long. DNA for the CDR3: TGTGCCAGCAGTTTCTGGGGAGAAAACACCATATATTTT. Protein product: CASSFWGENTIYF.

The V and J genes are TRBV29-1 and TRBJ1-2, with 8 bases aligning to TRBD1. Looked up from germline, CDR1 is SQVTM and CDR2 is ANQGSEA. V lost 6 bases to trimming and J lost 7 bases; unmatched junction nucleotides: 13. The CDR3 contains 14 residues. CDR3 nucleotide sequence: TGCAGCGTGGCCTGGACAGGGCCCCAGGGTGGCTACACCTTC. The encoded protein is CSVAWTGPQGGYTF.

CDR3: CASSLSGYGYTF. CDR3 coding DNA: TGTGCCAGCAGCTTATCGGGATATGGCTACACCTTC. The V call is TRBV5-4, the J call TRBJ1-2; D unresolved. The ends were cut back, 2 bases at V and 5 bases at J, with 7 bases in the middle. The germline gives CDR1 SGHNT, CDR2 YYREEE (reference sequence). This CDR3 spans 12 amino acids.

The V gene is TRBV25-1, the J gene TRBJ2-1; 7 bases agree with TRBD1. Germline lookup yields CDR1 MGHDK and CDR2 SYGVNS. Germline trimming cut 3 bases from V and 0 bases from J; bases unmatched to any gene: 2. This CDR3 region has 15 residues. CDR3 in DNA: TGTGCCAGCAGTGATCCAGGGGGCTCCTACAATGAGCAGTTCTTC. Its translation: CASSDPGGSYNEQFF.

This clone showed up just once. The rearrangement joins TRBV18 to TRBJ1-1; tentatively, D is TRBD1 (6 bases). Looked up from germline, CDR1 is KGHSH and CDR2 is LQKENI. V lost 3 bases and J 0 bases, leaving 11 bases between the germline ends. CDR3 length: 15 residues. CDR3 DNA sequence: TGTGCCAGCTCACCGGGGGGGGCCATGAACACTGAAGCTTTCTTT. Amino acid sequence: CASSPGGAMNTEAFF.

The rearrangement uses TRBV12-3 or TRBV12-4 and TRBJ2-4; tentatively, D is TRBD1 (5 bases). This CDR3 has 11 amino acids. The V and J ends lost 3 bases and 8 bases respectively, with 5 bases between them. For the CDR3, the DNA is TGTGCCAGCAGTTTGACAGACATTCAGTACTTC. Translating it yields CASSLTDIQYF.

This chain uses TRBV24-1 with TRBJ2-1; unclear D gene. CDR1 and CDR2 from the germline V gene are KGHDR and SFDVKD. The CDR3 consists of 12 residues. V lost 6 bases to trimming and J lost 6 bases, with 8 bases between them. The CDR3 is CATSKRSNEQFF. The CDR3 nucleotides read TGTGCCACCAGTAAGCGAAGCAATGAGCAGTTCTTC.

This chain uses TRBV5-8 with TRBJ1-1; tentatively, D is TRBD1 (5 bases). Looked up from germline, CDR1 is SGHTS and CDR2 is YDEGEE. V lost 7 bases and J lost 5, with 15 bases in between. This CDR3 region has 13 residues. CDR3 DNA: TGTGCCAGCTGCAAGCAGGGAGGTACTGAAGCTTTCTTT. Protein: CASCKQGGTEAFF.

V and J are TRBV29-1 and TRBJ1-1, with 7 nucleotides matching TRBD1. CDR3 length: 11 amino acids. Looked up from germline, CDR1 is SQVTM and CDR2 is ANQGSEA. V was clipped by 6 bases and J by 7 bases; unmatched bases: 5. The CDR3: CSVRQGGEAFF. CDR3 DNA sequence: TGCAGCGTACGTCAGGGGGGTGAAGCTTTCTTT.

The rearrangement uses TRBV7-8 and TRBJ2-5; D may be TRBD1 (6 bases). This CDR3 has 12 residues. The V gene lost 11 bases and the J gene lost 5 bases, with 15 bases spanning the gap. In germline, CDR1 is SGHVS, CDR2 FQNEAQ. The CDR3 coding sequence is TGTGCCGTCAGGGGTGCCGGGGAGACCCAGTACTTC. Translating gives CAVRGAGETQYF.

V gene TRBV25-1 combines with J gene TRBJ1-2, with D possibly matching TRBD1 (6 bases). Trimming took off 8 bases at V and 4 bases at J, with 17 bases between the two ends. The CDR3 spans 14 residues. Germline values: CDR1 MGHDK, CDR2 SYGVNS. CDR3 DNA sequence: TGTGCCAGCGCCCCACACGGGGGCGCCTATGGCTACACCTTC. Translation: CASAPHGGAYGYTF.